A selection of T cell receptor beta chains follows, all from one sample in a study of T cells in Graves' hyperthyroidism and ophthalmopathy. TCRdb processed the multiplex PCR reads anew with MiXCR; each CDR3 protein has one entry. The sample has around 340,000 distinct CDR3 sequences, approximately 15% seen once. The source material was blood. These receptors all stem from a young woman with Graves' hyperthyroidism. Each CDR3 is given without its conserved first and last residue.

j_gene: TRBJ2-5; len: 11; v_gene: TRBV29-1; CDR3aa: SVEGGPGETQY
j_gene: TRBJ2-7; len: 12; v_gene: TRBV7-6; CDR3aa: ASSEGTGASEQY
j_gene: TRBJ1-5; len: 11; v_gene: TRBV28; CDR3aa: ASFGQGNQPQH
j_gene: TRBJ1-3; len: 12; v_gene: TRBV28; CDR3aa: ASSLIGAGNTIY
j_gene: TRBJ1-2; len: 12; v_gene: TRBV14; CDR3aa: ASSPYRTGNGYT
j_gene: TRBJ2-5; len: 11; v_gene: TRBV20-1; CDR3aa: SASPTSKETQY
j_gene: TRBJ1-5; len: 12; v_gene: TRBV5-6; CDR3aa: ASSSGTSNQPQH
j_gene: TRBJ2-2; len: 12; v_gene: TRBV20-1; CDR3aa: SARASSASGELF
j_gene: TRBJ2-2; len: 15; v_gene: TRBV5-1; CDR3aa: ASSLTPQGKDTGELF
j_gene: TRBJ2-7; len: 16; v_gene: TRBV12-3/TRBV12-4; CDR3aa: ASSPRGFWDSSPYEQY
j_gene: TRBJ1-1; len: 13; v_gene: TRBV7-3; CDR3aa: ASSLRSGGNTEAF
j_gene: TRBJ2-1; len: 13; v_gene: TRBV2; CDR3aa: ASKYGLAGGNEQF
j_gene: TRBJ1-3; len: 12; v_gene: TRBV7-8; CDR3aa: ASSLAGGANTIY
j_gene: TRBJ1-6; len: 11; v_gene: TRBV4-1; CDR3aa: ASSQPQGSPLH
j_gene: TRBJ2-2; len: 15; v_gene: TRBV9; CDR3aa: ASSGEGQQPGTGELF
j_gene: TRBJ2-6; len: 14; v_gene: TRBV3-1; CDR3aa: ASTPSPGSGANVLT
j_gene: TRBJ1-4; len: 15; v_gene: TRBV20-1; CDR3aa: SARGRAGEGAWEKLF
j_gene: TRBJ2-4; len: 13; v_gene: TRBV25-1; CDR3aa: ASSGTSGDKNIQY
j_gene: TRBJ1-5; len: 11; v_gene: TRBV30; CDR3aa: ACASAGNQPQH
j_gene: TRBJ2-7; len: 10; v_gene: TRBV5-4; CDR3aa: ASSRDPYEQY
j_gene: TRBJ1-1; len: 11; v_gene: TRBV20-1; CDR3aa: SASGFSGTEAF
j_gene: TRBJ2-7; len: 14; v_gene: TRBV7-2; CDR3aa: ASSLDSTGLGYEQY
j_gene: TRBJ1-2; len: 15; v_gene: TRBV3-1; CDR3aa: ASSQDLRRGANYGYT
j_gene: TRBJ2-1; len: 10; v_gene: TRBV10-3; CDR3aa: AISEGVNEQF
j_gene: TRBJ1-1; len: 14; v_gene: TRBV12-3/TRBV12-4; CDR3aa: ASSPPPVHREGGAF
j_gene: TRBJ1-2; len: 12; v_gene: TRBV5-5; CDR3aa: ASSGSGTPYGYT
j_gene: TRBJ1-5; len: 12; v_gene: TRBV7-6; CDR3aa: ASSLSKGNQPQH
j_gene: TRBJ1-5; len: 8; v_gene: TRBV20-1; CDR3aa: SASNQPQH
j_gene: TRBJ1-1; len: 16; v_gene: TRBV6-2/TRBV6-3; CDR3aa: ASSYTSGQGPRNTEAF
j_gene: TRBJ2-1; len: 14; v_gene: TRBV14; CDR3aa: ASSLGGHFSYNEQF
j_gene: TRBJ1-6; len: 14; v_gene: TRBV2; CDR3aa: ASTGGLSSYNSPLH
j_gene: TRBJ2-7; len: 13; v_gene: TRBV5-1; CDR3aa: ASSSIGSAFYEQY
j_gene: TRBJ2-2; len: 16; v_gene: TRBV4-3; CDR3aa: ASSQDPAGLRYTGELF
j_gene: TRBJ2-1; len: 9; v_gene: TRBV4-1; CDR3aa: ASSHGTEQF
j_gene: TRBJ1-5; len: 10; v_gene: TRBV2; CDR3aa: ASRTGEQPQH
j_gene: TRBJ2-1; len: 12; v_gene: TRBV7-9; CDR3aa: ASSQSGAYNEQF
j_gene: TRBJ1-5; len: 16; v_gene: TRBV6-2/TRBV6-3; CDR3aa: ASSTGLGSRISNQPQH
j_gene: TRBJ2-7; len: 12; v_gene: TRBV19; CDR3aa: ASSPGGKLYEQY
j_gene: TRBJ1-2; len: 13; v_gene: TRBV28; CDR3aa: ASSLYKGQPGGYT
j_gene: TRBJ1-2; len: 13; v_gene: TRBV6-6; CDR3aa: ASSYSTGGYYGYT
j_gene: TRBJ2-2; len: 13; v_gene: TRBV7-2; CDR3aa: ASSLTSRNTGELF
j_gene: TRBJ1-5; len: 16; v_gene: TRBV19; CDR3aa: ASSPGPGKGMSNQPQH
j_gene: TRBJ2-1; len: 15; v_gene: TRBV24-1; CDR3aa: ATSEGRLAGGIDEQF
j_gene: TRBJ2-1; len: 10; v_gene: TRBV20-1; CDR3aa: SAREDSREQF
j_gene: TRBJ1-5; len: 12; v_gene: TRBV6-2/TRBV6-3; CDR3aa: ASRADQIHQPQH
j_gene: TRBJ1-4; len: 11; v_gene: TRBV15; CDR3aa: ATSRVKNEKLF
j_gene: TRBJ2-1; len: 12; v_gene: TRBV11-2; CDR3aa: ASSPERVLNEQF